These 4 T cell receptor beta chains came from one sample sequenced in a study of OX40 agonist ivuxolimab in advanced cancers. Libraries were prepared by immunoSEQ multiplex PCR; TCRdb keeps only in-frame clonotypes and omits some of them. Here the sample spans over 65,000 clones, around 83% being singletons. Here the sequenced sample was CD4+ or CD8+ T cells sorted from blood, taken in a trial of the OX40 agonist ivuxolimab. These receptors all come from an adult with an advanced solid tumor such as melanoma, head and neck, liver or kidney cancer.

The chain employs TRBV2 and TRBJ2-2; D might be TRBD2 (6 bases). V was shortened by 7 bases and J by 3 bases, with 9 bases between the two germline ends. Germline V gene lookup returns CDR1 SNHLY and CDR2 FYNNEI. The CDR3 consists of 13 residues. The CDR3 is CASKRDYTGELFF. The CDR3 DNA is TGTGCCAGCAAGAGGGACTACACCGGGGAGCTGTTTTTT.

The V call is TRBV30, the J call TRBJ1-3; D is ambiguous. V lost 2 bases to trimming and J lost 7 bases, with 9 bases between them. Germline-derived CDR1 and CDR2 are GTSNPN and SVGIG (reference sequence). The length of the CDR3 is 12 residues. The CDR3 sequence: CAWSLPRNTIYF. The CDR3 bases are TGTGCCTGGAGTCTTCCCCGGAACACCATATATTTT. The full variable domain, its missing parts supplied by reference TRBV30 and TRBJ1-3, is SQTIHQWPATLVQPVGSPLSLECTVEGTSNPNLYWYRQAAGRGLQLLFYSVGIGQISSEVPQNLSASRPQDRQFILSSKKLLLSDSGFYLCAWSLPRNTIYFGEGSWLTVV.

The chain combines TRBV4-3 with TRBJ2-4; 8 bases line up with TRBD1. With V trimmed by 0 bases and J by 8 bases, 9 bases remained unmatched. From germline, CDR1 is LGHNA and CDR2 YSLEER. This CDR3 spans 16 amino acids. CDR3 in DNA: TGCGCCAGCAGCCAAGATAGGCGACAGGGGTGGGACATTCAGTACTTC. It codes for CASSQDRRQGWDIQYF.

The J gene is TRBJ1-3, the V gene TRBV27; D gene uncertain. CDR3 length: 14 residues. Trimming took 10 bases from V and 2 from J, leaving 15 bases between them. From germline, CDR1 is MNHEY and CDR2 SMNVEV (reference sequence). The CDR3 region has the DNA TGTGCCATGTGTCAGTCGAGAGCTGGAAACACCATATATTTT. It codes for CAMCQSRAGNTIYF.